Listed here are 5 T cell receptor beta chains from one sample, sequenced in a study of T cells in localized non-small cell lung cancer. Sequenced by immunoSEQ multiplex PCR; TCRdb stores in-frame clones only, minus some. The table records tens of thousands of clones, around 91% of them present only once. This specimen was peripheral blood, taken before any cancer treatment. The receptors shown here come from a woman aged 35-70 years with stage I lung adenocarcinoma.

J is TRBJ1-4 and V is TRBV19, with D possibly being TRBD1 (5 bases). Germline values: CDR1 LNHDA, CDR2 SQIVND (reference sequence). The CDR3 loop spans 14 amino acids. The V end lost 4 bases, the J end lost 8 bases, and 14 bases lay between the germline ends. CDR3 in amino acids: CASSRPGSGEKLFF. In nucleotides, the CDR3 is TGTGCCAGTAGTAGGCCAGGGTCGGGGGAAAAACTGTTTTTT.

The V call is TRBV6-5, the J call TRBJ1-1, with no clear D. The V gene lost 8 bases and the J gene lost 6 bases, with 10 bases spanning the gap. CDR3 length: 11 residues. Germline values: CDR1 MNHEY, CDR2 SVGAGI. The CDR3 DNA follows: TGTGCCAGCGGTCGTGGTGCTGAAGCTTTCTTT. This gives the protein CASGRGAEAFF.

The rearrangement joins TRBV9 to TRBJ2-1, with 8 nucleotides matching TRBD1. V was pared by 4 bases and J by 8 bases, with 8 bases of the junction left unmatched. The CDR3 loop spans 14 amino acids. Germline V gene sequence: CDR1 SGDLS, CDR2 YYNGEE. CDR3 sequence reads: CASSWTGMGDEQFF. CDR3 DNA: TGTGCCAGCAGCTGGACAGGGATGGGGGATGAGCAGTTCTTC.

The chain combines TRBV11-2 with TRBJ2-3, with 9 bases fitting TRBD1. The trim removed 3 bases at V and 1 base at J, leaving 2 bases unmatched. The V gene's germline CDR1 is SGHAT and CDR2 FQNNGV. The CDR3 is 15 residues long. Here the CDR3 reads CASSFRDRGTDTQYF. CDR3 in DNA: TGTGCCAGCAGCTTCCGGGACAGGGGCACAGATACGCAGTATTTT.

The V and J genes are TRBV6-1 and TRBJ1-1, with unresolved D. CDR1 is MNHNS and CDR2 is SASEGT in the germline V gene. This CDR3 has 14 residues. The V gene lost 6 bases and the J gene lost 1 base, with 12 bases spanning the gap. The CDR3 sequence: CASRERGTNTEAFF. CDR3 nucleotides: TGTGCCAGCAGGGAAAGAGGCACGAACACTGAAGCTTTCTTT.